The clone carrying this T cell receptor (beta chain) showed up just once. Its antigen is undetermined. TCRdb keeps only in-frame clones here, not all; method: immunoSEQ multiplex PCR. The table records around 380,000 clones, about nine tenths of them present only once. Treatment given: some 20 received Ad26.COV2.S at low or high dose, single or two shots; about 5 received placebo; per-sample allocation not given. The investigators took samples on day 63 after the first vaccine or placebo injection. Recruitment in Boston yielded a donor of adult age, 18-55 years. The record originates from a study of Ad26.COV2.S vaccination and SARS-CoV-2 variants. As for the study in general: Donor was one of the participants in the Ad26.COV2.S arm of the COV1001 trial. Whole-study findings and limits: Non-spike TCR breadth showed similarity between vaccine and placebo recipients. Estimates derived from TCR breadth and depth analyses may have underestimated total T cell responses.

Sequencing was performed on peripheral blood, taken in a trial of Ad26.COV2.S vaccine versus placebo. The clonotype was recovered from a person between 18 and 65 years old who received the Ad26.COV2.S COVID-19 vaccine or a placebo.

The CDR3 spells CASSLEAGGSNEQFF. CDR3 bases: TGTGCCAGCAGCTTAGAAGCGGGGGGGAGCAATGAGCAGTTCTTC. This chain joins TRBV7-2 and TRBJ2-1, with 10 bases lining up with TRBD2. This CDR3 has 15 residues. Germline trimming cut 1 base from V and 6 bases from J; bases unmatched to any gene: 3. Germline CDR1 reads SGHTA; CDR2 reads FQGNSA.